Listed below are T cell receptor beta chains from one sample, sequenced in a study of cytomegalovirus exposure and HLA in healthy donors. Only in-frame clones appear in the TCRdb table, and some are missing; sequencing was by immunoSEQ multiplex PCR. The sample has 30,000 to 45,000 clones; roughly 89% are singletons. Sequencing was carried out using PBMCs. The receptors originated from a woman in her thirties or forties in good health and CMV-seropositive. CDR3s include the opening cysteine and the closing phenylalanine or tryptophan. The D gene is left open where the match is weak. Only some rows state a clone size, as once, few, many or a class for expanded clones.

few	.	TRBV2	TRBJ1-2	CASSMDSSQWYGYTF	TGTGCCAGCAGCATGGACAGTTCCCAGTGGTATGGCTACACCTTC
.	.	TRBV9	TRBJ1-1	CASSTEENTEAFF	TGTGCCAGCAGCACCGAGGAGAACACTGAAGCTTTCTTT
.	TRBD2	TRBV11-2	TRBJ2-5	CASSLGRAGVVETQYF	TGTGCCAGCAGCTTAGGGAGGGCGGGGGTTGTAGAGACCCAGTACTTC
.	.	TRBV11-2	TRBJ1-2	CASSLGAHYGYTF	TGTGCCAGCAGCTTAGGGGCCCACTATGGCTACACCTTC
once	.	TRBV10-3	TRBJ1-2	CAISGQTITNYGYTF	TGTGCCATCAGTGGTCAGACAATCACTAACTATGGCTACACCTTC
few	TRBD1	TRBV4-3	TRBJ1-1	CASAKGAAEAFF	TGCGCCAGCGCCAAGGGGGCGGCTGAAGCTTTCTTT
.	.	TRBV7-7	TRBJ1-3	CASQGSGNTIYF	TGTGCCAGCCAGGGCTCTGGAAACACCATATATTTT
.	TRBD1	TRBV27	TRBJ2-7	CASSWGQGAGEQYF	TGTGCCAGCAGTTGGGGACAGGGGGCAGGTGAGCAGTACTTC
.	.	TRBV28	TRBJ2-2	CASRRDPVTIGELFF	TGTGCCAGCCGCCGGGATCCCGTAACTATTGGGGAGCTGTTTTTT
once	.	TRBV7-8	TRBJ2-7	CASTRGVAQYF	TGTGCCAGCACAAGGGGTGTAGCCCAGTACTTC
few	.	TRBV18	TRBJ1-2	CASSPGGEGGYTF	TGTGCCAGCTCACCAGGGGGCGAAGGCGGCTACACCTTC
.	TRBD1	TRBV2	TRBJ2-5	CASSQGTGGGETQYF	TGTGCCAGCAGCCAAGGGACAGGGGGAGGGGAGACCCAGTACTTC
once	.	TRBV27	TRBJ1-6	CASSLRGVRVNSPLHF	TGTGCCAGCAGTTTGCGGGGGGTTAGGGTGAATTCACCCCTCCACTTT
few	.	TRBV10-2	TRBJ1-1	CASKQTDNTEAFF	TGCGCCAGCAAACAGACAGATAACACTGAAGCTTTCTTT
.	.	TRBV19	TRBJ1-3	CASSVDRRSSGNTIYF	TGTGCCAGTAGCGTCGACAGGCGAAGCTCTGGAAACACCATATATTTT
.	TRBD2	TRBV7-2	TRBJ2-7	CASSYWASGGAGSYEQYF	TGTGCCAGCAGCTACTGGGCTAGCGGGGGGGCCGGTTCCTACGAGCAGTACTTC
.	.	TRBV21-1	TRBJ1-1	CASSARQGSTEAFF	TGTGCCAGCAGCGCCCGACAGGGAAGCACTGAAGCTTTCTTT
.	.	TRBV5-6	TRBJ1-2	CASSLTGRDGYTF	TGTGCCAGCAGCCTGACGGGGAGGGACGGCTACACCTTC
.	TRBD1	TRBV6-6	TRBJ1-6	CASKRTGPLHF	TGTGCCAGCAAGCGGACAGGCCCCCTCCACTTT
.	.	TRBV19	TRBJ2-6	CASSSLQGSGANVLTF	TGTGCCAGTAGTAGTCTCCAGGGCTCTGGGGCCAACGTCCTGACTTTC
.	.	TRBV5-7	TRBJ2-7	CASSVAWQGSDSSYEQYF	TGTGCCAGCAGCGTGGCTTGGCAGGGTTCCGACAGCTCCTACGAGCAGTACTTC
.	TRBD2	TRBV18	TRBJ2-5	CASSNSGGGTETQYF	TGTGCCAGCTCAAATTCGGGGGGAGGAACAGAGACCCAGTACTTC
.	TRBD1	TRBV7-9	TRBJ1-1	CSSISGTGTAEAFF	TGTTCCAGCATCTCTGGGACAGGGACGGCTGAAGCTTTCTTT
once	TRBD2	TRBV5-4	TRBJ2-1	CASSFGNGLVSGEQFF	TGTGCCAGCAGCTTTGGAAACGGACTAGTGAGCGGTGAGCAGTTCTTC
.	.	TRBV10-3	TRBJ1-4	CAISAGGATNEKLFF	TGTGCCATCAGTGCGGGGGGGGCAACTAATGAAAAACTGTTTTTT
.	.	TRBV18	TRBJ1-1	CASSPPSGMNTEAFF	TGTGCCAGCTCACCACCCTCAGGTATGAACACTGAAGCTTTCTTT
.	.	TRBV6-1	TRBJ2-1	CASSEWAGAVYNEQFF	TGTGCCAGCAGTGAATGGGCGGGGGCCGTTTACAATGAGCAGTTCTTC
.	.	TRBV11-3	TRBJ2-1	CASSLVAGATDEQFF	TGTGCCAGCAGCTTAGTGGCGGGGGCCACCGATGAGCAGTTCTTC
.	.	TRBV7-9	TRBJ1-4	CASSAGAEKLFF	TGTGCCAGCAGCGCAGGGGCCGAAAAACTGTTTTTT
few	.	TRBV29-1	TRBJ2-3	CSVESPTGTYTDTQYF	TGCAGCGTTGAATCCCCCACAGGGACCTACACAGATACGCAGTATTTT
once	TRBD1	TRBV11-2	TRBJ2-7	CASSLVSGQGSYEQYF	TGTGCCAGCAGCTTAGTGTCGGGACAGGGGTCCTACGAGCAGTACTTC
.	TRBD2	TRBV10-2	TRBJ2-7	CASRYGTSGGYEQYF	TGCGCCAGCAGATACGGGACTAGCGGGGGTTACGAGCAGTACTTC
few	.	TRBV18	TRBJ1-2	CASSRGGNNYGYTF	TGTGCCAGCTCACGCGGGGGAAATAACTATGGCTACACCTTC
.	TRBD2	TRBV5-1	TRBJ2-1	CASSFGLAGVDEQFF	TGCGCCAGCAGCTTTGGGCTAGCGGGGGTCGATGAGCAGTTCTTC
once	TRBD1	TRBV5-5	TRBJ1-1	CASSFDRDREAFF	TGTGCCAGCAGCTTTGACAGGGATCGAGAAGCTTTCTTT
once	TRBD1	TRBV18	TRBJ1-4	CASSPPGTGVEKLFF	TGTGCCAGCTCACCACCAGGGACAGGGGTGGAAAAACTGTTTTTT
.	.	TRBV7-2	TRBJ2-5	CASSPQGGTQETQYF	TGTGCCAGCAGCCCCCAAGGCGGGACTCAAGAGACCCAGTACTTC
.	TRBD2	TRBV6-6	TRBJ2-7	CASSYLAASYEQYF	TGTGCCAGCAGTTACCTAGCGGCGTCCTACGAGCAGTACTTC
.	TRBD1	TRBV6-5	TRBJ2-2	CASSYSGTGRTGELFF	TGTGCCAGCAGTTACTCCGGGACAGGGCGGACCGGGGAGCTGTTTTTT
.	.	TRBV19	TRBJ1-2	CASKDDWQANYGYTF	TGTGCCAGTAAAGATGACTGGCAAGCTAACTATGGCTACACCTTC
.	TRBD1	TRBV9	TRBJ1-2	CASSGQGFNYGYTF	TGTGCCAGCAGTGGACAGGGTTTTAACTATGGCTACACCTTC
few	TRBD1	TRBV6-1	TRBJ1-4	CASSEGPGTGGEKLFF	TGTGCCAGCAGTGAAGGTCCGGGGACAGGGGGGGAAAAACTGTTTTTT
.	.	TRBV9	TRBJ2-3	CASSVGGRGTDTQYF	TGTGCCAGCAGCGTAGGGGGGCGCGGCACAGATACGCAGTATTTT
.	TRBD1	TRBV27	TRBJ1-2	CASSLGTGKYGYTF	TGTGCCAGCAGTTTAGGGACAGGGAAATATGGCTACACCTTC